This T cell receptor (beta chain) was sequenced during a study of shared clonotypes between healthy human individuals. Replicate PCRs for sorted subsets used approximately 220 ng DNA; this equaled around 29,000 T cell genomes. Clones were sequenced by immunoSEQ multiplex PCR, and TCRdb holds only the in-frame ones, with some missing. This sample yields about 230,000 clones, of which approximately 65% are seen a single time; more than 9.5% belongs to the top ten. Trimming removed 6 bases from V and 4 bases from J; junction bases left unmatched: 13. The CDR3 has 17 amino acids. CDR1 is LNHDA, CDR2 SQIVND, per germline (reference sequence).

J is TRBJ1-2 and V is TRBV19; TRBD1 aligns across 11 bases. The sequenced sample was memory CD4+ T cells sorted from blood. Subset specified: CD45RA-negative fraction. The TCR originated in a man aged 30-40 years in good health. CDR3 DNA: TGTGCCAGTAGGACCGGCCGGGACAGGGGGGAAAGCTATGGCTACACCTTC. As protein: CASRTGRDRGESYGYTF.